The text below deals with one T cell receptor beta chain. No antigen is known for it. The data originate from a study of shared clonotypes between healthy human individuals. CDR1 is MNHNY and CDR2 is SVGAGI in the germline V gene (reference sequence). After removal of 6 bases from V and 6 bases from J, the junction contained 11 bases not matched to a gene. The CDR3 consists of 15 residues. The study drew all its donors from Caucasian adults living in Nashville, Tennessee. Study outcomes and limitations: Memory subsets generally showed smaller estimated richness than naive subsets did. Against clonotypes common to all four donors, non-shared ones had lower generation probabilities.

Data came from immunoSEQ multiplex PCR; TCRdb stores just in-frame clones and leaves some out. In the table there are 1.4 million to 1.5 million clones, roughly 96% of which are singletons. The clonotype originates from a man aged 30 to 39 in good health. Sequenced: naive CD4+ T cells sorted from blood. Subset defined: CD45RA+ positively selected. This chain joins TRBV6-6 and TRBJ2-1, with 7 bases matching TRBD1. The DNA for the CDR3 is TGTGCCAGCAGGCCCCACGACAGGGATAGCAATGAGCAGTTCTTC. This sequence encodes CASRPHDRDSNEQFF.